One and the same sample provided the 23 T cell receptor beta chains below, sequenced in a study of cytomegalovirus exposure and HLA in healthy donors. Primers for the PCR totalled 60 Vbeta and 13 Jbeta. Some clones are missing from TCRdb's copy, which holds only in-frame ones; the method was immunoSEQ multiplex PCR. Of some 45,000 clones listed, roughly 76% are singletons. What was sequenced was PBMCs. Receptor source: a man aged 25 to 45 in good health and CMV-seronegative.

The chain is built from TRBV5-4 and TRBJ2-7; unclear D gene. The CDR3 length is 12 residues. The germline CDR1 and CDR2 sequences are SGHNT and YYREEE (reference sequence). Trimming stripped 0 bases from V and 4 bases from J, with 5 bases between. The CDR3 is CASSLDGYEQYF. The CDR3 bases are TGTGCCAGCAGCTTGGACGGTTACGAGCAGTACTTC.

This sequence joins TRBV27 and TRBJ2-7; perhaps TRBD2 as D (6 bases). The CDR3 runs 14 residues. From germline, CDR1 is MNHEY and CDR2 SMNVEV (reference sequence). V was trimmed by 3 bases and J by 3 bases, leaving 12 bases between them. In DNA form, the CDR3 reads TGTGCCAGCAGTTTGCGGGGTCCTCTCTACGAGCAGTACTTC. This translates into CASSLRGPLYEQYF.

This rearrangement joins TRBV19 to TRBJ1-1; the D gene is possibly TRBD1 (5 bases). The ends were cut back, 3 bases at V and 3 bases at J, with 11 bases in the middle. This CDR3 is 14 amino acids long. Germline V gene data show CDR1 as LNHDA and CDR2 as SQIVND (reference sequence). CDR3 sequence (DNA): TGTGCCAGTAGTATTCGACAGAGTGACACTGAAGCTTTCTTT. As protein: CASSIRQSDTEAFF. Complete variable domain (other parts from reference TRBV19 and TRBJ1-1): DGGITQSPKYLFRKEGQNVTLSCEQNLNHDAMYWYRQDPGQGLRLIYYSQIVNDFQKGDIAEGYSVSREKKESFPLTVTSAQKNPTAFYLCASSIRQSDTEAFFGQGTRLTVV.

The gene calls are TRBV2 and TRBJ1-5, with TRBD1 as a possible D gene (5 bases). The CDR3 length is 14 residues. V gave up 7 bases and J gave up 6 bases, with 16 bases separating them. Per germline, CDR1 SNHLY and CDR2 FYNNEI. CDR3 sequence reads: CASNSGGVGQPQHF. The CDR3 DNA reads TGTGCCAGCAATTCGGGGGGAGTGGGTCAGCCCCAGCATTTT.

The table lists this clone with a few counts. The genes are TRBV5-4 and TRBJ1-1; D unresolved. Germline V gives CDR1 SGHNT, CDR2 YYREEE (reference sequence). The CDR3 is 13 residues long. Trimming stripped 4 bases from V and 1 base from J, with 8 bases between. CDR3 in amino acids: CASSVQENTEAFF. The CDR3 coding sequence is TGTGCCAGCAGCGTCCAGGAGAACACTGAAGCTTTCTTT. Combining the CDR3 with reference TRBV5-4 and TRBJ1-1 gives the whole variable domain ETGVTQSPTHLIKTRGQQVTLRCSSQSGHNTVSWYQQALGQGPQFIFQYYREEENGRGNFPPRFSGLQFPNYSSELNVNALELDDSALYLCASSVQENTEAFFGQGTRLTVV.

The chain links TRBV2 to TRBJ1-2, with D hard to call. This CDR3 has 12 residues. Germline CDR1 and CDR2: SNHLY and FYNNEI. V lost 4 bases and J lost 3, with 6 bases in between. CDR3 sequence reads: CASSVGYYGYTF. CDR3 nucleotides: TGTGCCAGCAGTGTGGGCTACTATGGCTACACCTTC.

The chain carries TRBV27 and TRBJ1-1; D not certain. CDR3 size: 16 residues. Per germline, CDR1 MNHEY and CDR2 SMNVEV (reference sequence). V was trimmed by 6 bases and J by 0 bases, leaving 17 bases between them. As DNA, the CDR3 is TGTGCCAGCAGGGCCGGGGTATGGGATTTGAACACTGAAGCTTTCTTT. It yields the protein CASRAGVWDLNTEAFF.

V and J are TRBV15 and TRBJ1-2; possible D gene TRBD1, 5 bases. The CDR3 spans 15 residues. Germline assignment: CDR1 LNHNV and CDR2 YYDKDF (reference sequence). Trimming pared 5 bases from V and 2 bases from J, leaving 15 bases between. The CDR3 here is CATSLKGQGNYGYTF. The CDR3 DNA is TGTGCCACCAGCCTTAAAGGTCAGGGCAACTATGGCTACACCTTC.

J is TRBJ2-1 and V is TRBV19; 7 nucleotides align to TRBD2. V gave up 8 bases and J gave up 4 bases; unmatched junction bases: 11. The CDR3 extends over 15 amino acids. Germline assignment: CDR1 LNHDA and CDR2 SQIVND (reference sequence). The CDR3, as DNA: TGTGCCAGTTCTGCCAGGGACTACCCTTACAATGAGCAGTTCTTC. As protein: CASSARDYPYNEQFF.

This chain connects TRBV6-1 to TRBJ1-1; no reliable D call. Germline V CDR1 and CDR2: MNHNS, SASEGT. The V gene lost 5 bases and the J gene lost 0 bases, with 10 bases spanning the gap. The CDR3 is made up of 14 amino acids. The CDR3 is CASSLRTVNTEAFF. The CDR3 region has the DNA TGTGCCAGCAGTCTCCGGACTGTGAACACTGAAGCTTTCTTT.

The chain couples TRBV5-1 to TRBJ2-7, with TRBD1 matching 10 bases. CDR3 length equals 15 residues. The V gene's germline CDR1 is SGHRS and CDR2 YFSETQ. J was trimmed by 3 bases and V by 2 bases; bases with no gene match: 5. The CDR3 DNA reads as TGCGCCAGCAGCTTCTTGACAGGGGGCGTCTACGAGCAGTACTTC. This encodes CASSFLTGGVYEQYF.

DNA for the CDR3: TGCGCCAGCAGCAAGTTAGCGGGAGCTCTGGAGACCCAGTACTTC. Protein sequence: CASSKLAGALETQYF. The gene calls are TRBV10-2 and TRBJ2-5; 9 bases map to TRBD2. CDR1 is WSHSY and CDR2 is SAAADI in the germline V gene. Unmatched junction bases numbered 10, after V lost 6 bases and J lost 5 bases. The CDR3 spans 15 residues.

The sample holds a few counts of this clone. The chain employs TRBV5-1 and TRBJ1-2, with D possibly TRBD1 on 6 matching bases. Germline V gives CDR1 SGHRS, CDR2 YFSETQ. CDR3 length: 13 amino acids. The ends were cut back, 0 bases at V and 7 bases at J, with 10 bases in the middle. The CDR3 nucleotides are TGCGCCAGCAGCTTGGAGGTGGGGGCTGGCTACACCTTC. Translating gives CASSLEVGAGYTF.

CDR3 DNA sequence: TGTGCCAGTAGTATTCAGCCCAGGCCAATCAATGAGCAGTTCTTC. It is translated as CASSIQPRPINEQFF. This rearrangement joins TRBV19 to TRBJ2-1; D not certain. V was shortened by 3 bases and J by 6 bases, with 15 bases between the two germline ends. Germline V gene data show CDR1 as LNHDA and CDR2 as SQIVND (reference sequence). The CDR3 has 15 amino acids.

The chain couples TRBV15 to TRBJ2-6; 8 bases agree with TRBD2. CDR3 size: 17 residues. J lost 2 bases, V lost 2 bases, and 5 bases had no gene match. The germline V gene has CDR1 LNHNV and CDR2 YYDKDF (reference sequence). Here the CDR3 DNA reads TGTGCCACCAGCAGATCGGGAGGGACCCCTGGGGCCAACGTCCTGACTTTC. It is translated as CATSRSGGTPGANVLTF.

V usage is TRBV5-6 and J usage is TRBJ2-1, with a weak D call TRBD1 (5 bases). Germline V CDR1 and CDR2: SGHDT, YYEEEE. V lost 2 bases and J lost 6, with 6 bases in between. There are 12 residues in the CDR3. The CDR3 sequence: CASSFQGNEQFF. CDR3 in DNA: TGTGCCAGCAGCTTTCAGGGCAATGAGCAGTTCTTC.

The V call is TRBV11-2, the J call TRBJ2-2; 8 bases align to TRBD2. The CDR3 has 18 residues. Germline values: CDR1 SGHAT, CDR2 FQNNGV. Trimming at V came to 2 bases and at J to 2 bases, leaving 10 bases not matched to a gene. The CDR3 loop reads CASSLRLALGLNTGELFF. In DNA form, the CDR3 reads TGTGCCAGCAGCTTAAGACTAGCGTTAGGTCTAAACACCGGGGAGCTGTTTTTT.

The chain has TRBV30 and TRBJ2-1; the match to TRBD2 covers 14 bases. Germline CDR1 and CDR2: GTSNPN and SVGIG (reference sequence). V lost 3 bases to trimming and J lost 1 base; unmatched junction nucleotides: 8. The CDR3 sequence is 18 residues long. CDR3 nucleotides: TGTGCCTGGAGCTCCGGGACTAGCGGGAGAAAATCCTACAATGAGCAGTTCTTC. Amino acid sequence: CAWSSGTSGRKSYNEQFF.

This clone has only a few counts. V usage is TRBV5-4 and J usage is TRBJ2-7, with 10 bases fitting TRBD2. The length of the CDR3 is 15 residues. Germline-derived CDR1 and CDR2 are SGHNT and YYREEE (reference sequence). The V segment lost 4 bases and the J segment 3 bases; nucleotides outside the gene matches: 7. This CDR3 is CASSPIAGGIYEQYF. CDR3 DNA: TGTGCCAGCAGCCCGATAGCGGGAGGTATCTACGAGCAGTACTTC.

The V gene is TRBV5-1, the J gene TRBJ2-5; TRBD1 matches 9 bases. The CDR3 has 15 residues. V dropped 2 bases and J dropped 5; count of bases not matched to a gene: 7. Germline loops: CDR1 SGHRS, CDR2 YFSETQ. CDR3 in amino acids: CASSFGTGMGETQYF. The DNA of the CDR3 is TGCGCCAGCAGCTTCGGGACAGGGATGGGGGAGACCCAGTACTTC. The full variable domain, rest sourced from reference TRBV5-1 and TRBJ2-5, is KAGVTQTPRYLIKTRGQQVTLSCSPISGHRSVSWYQQTPGQGLQFLFEYFSETQRNKGNFPGRFSGRQFSNSRSEMNVSTLELGDSALYLCASSFGTGMGETQYFGPGTRLLVL.

The rearrangement links TRBV19 to TRBJ2-4, with 11 bases that match TRBD2. J was trimmed by 6 bases and V by 9 bases; bases with no gene match: 7. Per the germline V gene, CDR1 is LNHDA and CDR2 is SQIVND (reference sequence). The CDR3 contains 14 residues. The CDR3 DNA sequence: TGTGCCAGCCAACTAGCGGGAGAGGTAAACATTCAGTACTTC. This codes for CASQLAGEVNIQYF.

The chain employs TRBV14 and TRBJ2-6; D uncertain. Germline loops: CDR1 SGHDN, CDR2 FVKESK. V lost 3 bases to trimming and J lost 3 bases, with 6 bases between them. This CDR3 spans 14 amino acids. The CDR3 DNA reads TGTGCCAGCAGCCATCTCTATGGGGCCAACGTCCTGACTTTC. Protein product: CASSHLYGANVLTF.

The gene calls are TRBV6-1 and TRBJ2-7; 7 positions match TRBD2. J lost 2 bases, V lost 0 bases, and 10 bases had no gene match. Germline lookup yields CDR1 MNHNS and CDR2 SASEGT. This CDR3 is built from 17 residues. The CDR3 is CASSEARAGVSPYEQYF. In DNA form, the CDR3 reads TGTGCCAGCAGTGAAGCCAGGGCGGGAGTGAGTCCCTACGAGCAGTACTTC.